This record looks at one T cell receptor beta chain sequence and its context. Trimming took 3 bases from V and 8 from J; bases not matched to a gene: 12. There are 17 residues in the CDR3. Germline assignment: CDR1 SGHDT and CDR2 YYEEEE. This record comes from a study of radiotherapy plus CTLA-4 blockade in lung cancer. The overall study: Around 18% of enrolled patients responded objectively, and more than 25% had disease control.

Generated by immunoSEQ multiplex PCR, the TCRdb table keeps only in-frame clones and is missing some. The sample yields 75,000 to 80,000 clones, approximately 86% seen once. This sequence was found in a human donor with non-small cell lung cancer who had stable disease on radiotherapy plus ipilimumab. The specimen comprised peripheral blood, sampled from a patient treated with radiotherapy plus ipilimumab. The chain uses TRBV5-6 and TRBJ1-6; 9 bases are a match to TRBD1. CDR3 in amino acids: CASSYLSGTGNYSPLHF. CDR3 sequence (DNA): TGTGCCAGCAGCTATCTTTCCGGGACAGGGAATTATTCACCCCTCCACTTT.